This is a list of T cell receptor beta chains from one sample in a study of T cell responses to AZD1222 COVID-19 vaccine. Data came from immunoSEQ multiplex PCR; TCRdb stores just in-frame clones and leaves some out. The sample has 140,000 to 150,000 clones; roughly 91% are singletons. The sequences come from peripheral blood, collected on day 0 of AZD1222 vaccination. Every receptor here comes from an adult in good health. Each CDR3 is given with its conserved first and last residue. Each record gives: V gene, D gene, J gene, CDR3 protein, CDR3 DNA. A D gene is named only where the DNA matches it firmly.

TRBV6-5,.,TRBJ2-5,CASNEETQYF,TGTGCCAGCAATGAAGAGACCCAGTACTTC
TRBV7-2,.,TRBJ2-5,CASSFRIHEETQYF,TGTGCCAGCAGCTTCCGAATACACGAAGAGACCCAGTACTTC
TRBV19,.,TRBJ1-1,CASTLRGGKNTEAFF,TGTGCCAGTACCCTGAGGGGAGGGAAGAACACTGAAGCTTTCTTT
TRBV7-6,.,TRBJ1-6,CASSLGWRQGQSPLHF,TGTGCCAGCAGCTTAGGGTGGAGGCAGGGTCAGTCACCCCTCCACTTT
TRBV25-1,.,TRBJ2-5,CASSSWQDGDQYF,TGTGCCAGCTCAAGCTGGCAAGACGGGGACCAGTACTTC
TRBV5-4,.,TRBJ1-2,CASSLWSDYGYTF,TGTGCCAGCAGCTTGTGGAGTGACTATGGCTACACCTTC
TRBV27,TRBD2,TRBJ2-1,CASSSSGGSEQFF,TGTGCCAGCAGTTCTAGCGGGGGGTCTGAGCAGTTCTTC
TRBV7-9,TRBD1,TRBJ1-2,CASTGQVNNGYTF,TGTGCCAGCACAGGACAGGTGAATAACGGCTACACCTTC
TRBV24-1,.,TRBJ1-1,CATSDSDRNTEAFF,TGTGCCACCAGTGACTCTGACAGGAACACTGAAGCTTTCTTT
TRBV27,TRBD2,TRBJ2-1,CASRPPGLAGPRFF,TGTGCCAGCAGACCCCCGGGACTAGCGGGGCCGCGGTTCTTC
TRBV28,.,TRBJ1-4,CAGRSSTNEKLFF,TGTGCCGGGCGATCCTCAACTAATGAAAAACTGTTTTTT
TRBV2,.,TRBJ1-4,CASSESGGLGEKLFF,TGTGCCAGCAGTGAATCCGGGGGGCTAGGAGAAAAACTGTTTTTT
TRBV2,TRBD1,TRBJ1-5,CASGTADSNQPQHF,TGTGCCAGCGGGACAGCGGATAGCAATCAGCCCCAGCATTTT
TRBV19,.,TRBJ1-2,CASSIHPRGPNYGYTF,TGTGCCAGTAGTATCCACCCCAGGGGACCCAACTATGGCTACACCTTC
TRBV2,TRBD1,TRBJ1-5,CASDRGNQPQHF,TGTGCCAGCGACAGGGGTAATCAGCCCCAGCATTTT
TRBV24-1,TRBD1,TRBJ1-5,CATSEGTDPNQPQHF,TGTGCCACCAGTGAGGGGACAGACCCTAATCAGCCCCAGCATTTT
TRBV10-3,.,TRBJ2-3,CAIAGDGWSTDTQYF,TGTGCCATCGCCGGGGACGGCTGGTCCACAGATACGCAGTATTTT